This T cell receptor beta chain was recovered during a study of T cell responses to AZD1222 COVID-19 vaccine. Study-wide results and limits: With dominance at 160-218 and 743-854, vaccine-associated CD4 TCRs spanned spike. Donor demographics were predominantly white British with a female majority; clonal diversity may be underestimated. Only a handful of AZD1222 recipients were seropositive at baseline.

On this clone: The target antigen is unknown.

Assay used: immunoSEQ multiplex PCR; TCRdb lists only in-frame clones, some missing. The sample records about 180,000 clones, around 90% being singletons. CDR3 length: 15 amino acids. Trimming cost V 4 bases and J 4 bases; bases outside gene matches: 3. The germline CDR1 and CDR2 sequences are LGHNT and FRNRAP. The receptor was derived from an adult in good health. The chain employs TRBV12-5 and TRBJ2-1; 11 positions agree with TRBD2. This specimen was peripheral blood, taken on day 0 of AZD1222 vaccination. CDR3 loop: CASGSRLAGYNEQFF. For the CDR3, the DNA is TGTGCTAGTGGTTCCAGACTAGCGGGGTACAATGAGCAGTTCTTC.